The 22 T cell receptor beta chains given below trace back to one sample, sequenced in a study of cytomegalovirus exposure and HLA in healthy donors. The PCR used 60 Vbeta and 13 Jbeta primers. Repertoires were generated with immunoSEQ multiplex PCR, while TCRdb's copy carries only in-frame clones and drops some. Among 65,000 to 85,000 clones, around 63% were seen once, and the ten largest hold approximately 2.1%. The sample consisted of PBMCs. Every receptor here comes from a woman aged 25 to 39 in good health and CMV-seronegative.

The CDR3 DNA reads as TGTGCCAGCAGCTTGAGGGAGGGGATCAATCAGCCCCAGCATTTT. Translating it yields CASSLREGINQPQHF. The V and J genes are TRBV5-5 and TRBJ1-5; perhaps TRBD1 as D (5 bases). Per the germline V gene, CDR1 is SGHKS and CDR2 is YYEKEE (reference sequence). Deletions cut 1 base from V and 3 bases from J, with 11 bases between. The CDR3 length is 15 residues. Looking up the rest from reference TRBV5-5 and TRBJ1-5 gives the full variable domain: DAGVTQSPTHLIKTRGQQVTLRCSPISGHKSVSWYQQVLGQGPQFIFQYYEKEERGRGNFPDRFSARQFPNYSSELNVNALLLGDSALYLCASSLREGINQPQHFGDGTRLSIL.

The chain has TRBV30 and TRBJ1-5; D is possibly TRBD1 (5 bases). Per the germline V gene, CDR1 is GTSNPN and CDR2 is SVGIG (reference sequence). CDR3 size: 13 residues. Between the trimmed V and J ends, which lost 0 bases and 2 bases, there was a span of 5 bases. The CDR3 region is CAWSVQGNQPQHF. The CDR3 coding sequence is TGTGCCTGGAGTGTACAGGGCAATCAGCCCCAGCATTTT. The full variable domain, its missing parts supplied by reference TRBV30 and TRBJ1-5, is SQTIHQWPATLVQPVGSPLSLECTVEGTSNPNLYWYRQAAGRGLQLLFYSVGIGQISSEVPQNLSASRPQDRQFILSSKKLLLSDSGFYLCAWSVQGNQPQHFGDGTRLSIL.

This clone has more than one count but fewer than ten. V usage is TRBV4-2 and J usage is TRBJ1-2, with 9 bases aligning to TRBD1. The length of the CDR3 is 17 residues. Trimming removed 0 bases from V and 7 bases from J; junction bases left unmatched: 12. The germline CDR1 and CDR2 sequences are LGHNA and YNFKEQ. The CDR3 DNA reads as TGTGCCAGCAGCCAAGAGGGCGCGGGACAGGGTCTTGGTGGCTACACCTTC. Protein: CASSQEGAGQGLGGYTF.

The V gene is TRBV5-1, the J gene TRBJ2-7; 15 bases are a match to TRBD2. CDR3 size: 15 residues. Germline CDR1 and CDR2: SGHRS and YFSETQ. Trimming at V came to 3 bases and at J to 5 bases, leaving 3 bases not matched to a gene. CDR3 in DNA: TGCGCCAGCAGCTGGACTAGCGGGGGGGCCGACGAGCAGTACTTC. Its protein product is CASSWTSGGADEQYF.

For this clone: Sequence at one end of the junction differs from germline and may be a read error. The rearrangement links TRBV10-3 to TRBJ2-3; D ambiguous. Germline lookup yields CDR1 ENHRY and CDR2 SYGVKD. CDR3 length: 14 amino acids. CDR3 in DNA: TGTGTCATCAGTCCCCCAGGCGACACAGATACGCAGTATTTT. This translates into CVISPPGDTDTQYF.

The chain links TRBV4-2 to TRBJ1-6, with D unclear. V was cut by 3 bases and J by 6 bases, with 9 bases left in between. The CDR3 spans 14 residues. CDR1 LGHNA and CDR2 YNFKEQ come from the germline V gene. The CDR3 nucleotides are TGTGCCAGCAGCCATGATGACTCTAATTCACCCCTCCACTTT. The encoded protein is CASSHDDSNSPLHF.

With regard to this clone: The junction and the germline gene differ at one end; a read error may be behind it. V is TRBV19 and J is TRBJ1-5; D might be TRBD1 (6 bases). Germline assignment: CDR1 LNHDA and CDR2 SQIVND (reference sequence). This CDR3 region has 14 residues. CDR3 sequence reads: CTSSGTFSNQPQHF. The CDR3 DNA reads as TGTACCAGTAGTGGGACATTTAGCAATCAGCCCCAGCATTTT. The variable domain in full, with the rest retrieved from reference TRBV19 and TRBJ1-5, is DGGITQSPKYLFRKEGQNVTLSCEQNLNHDAMYWYRQDPGQGLRLIYYSQIVNDFQKGDIAEGYSVSREKKESFPLTVTSAQKNPTAFYLCTSSGTFSNQPQHFGDGTRLSIL.

The chain couples TRBV12-5 to TRBJ2-3, with D perhaps matching TRBD1 (5 bases). The V and J ends lost 6 bases and 6 bases respectively, with 10 bases between them. CDR1 is LGHNT and CDR2 is FRNRAP in the germline V gene. The CDR3 loop spans 12 amino acids. The CDR3 sequence is CASGTRVDTQYF. For the CDR3, the DNA is TGTGCTAGTGGGACCAGGGTTGATACGCAGTATTTT.

This chain joins TRBV7-2 and TRBJ1-2, with 7 bases lining up with TRBD1. This CDR3 has 16 amino acids. V gave up 1 base and J gave up 5 bases; unmatched junction bases: 10. CDR1 SGHTA and CDR2 FQGNSA come from the germline V gene. CDR3 in DNA: TGTGCCAGCAGCTTAGACCTCAGGGACAGAGGATATGGCTACACCTTC. This sequence encodes CASSLDLRDRGYGYTF.

The rearrangement uses TRBV28 and TRBJ2-3; the D is unclear. Germline loops: CDR1 MDHEN, CDR2 SYDVKM. V was cut by 4 bases and J by 1 base, with 6 bases left in between. The CDR3 is 13 residues long. The CDR3 nucleotides are TGTGCCAGCAGTTCCACTCGCACAGATACGCAGTATTTT. Residues: CASSSTRTDTQYF.

The J gene is TRBJ2-5, the V gene TRBV11-2; D is possibly TRBD2 (5 bases). Per germline, CDR1 SGHAT and CDR2 FQNNGV. Trimming left V 5 bases short and J 0 bases short, with 16 bases between. The CDR3 runs 16 residues. In DNA form, the CDR3 reads TGTGCCAGCAGCCAGCCCGAGGGCCGGTACCAAGAGACCCAGTACTTC. Its protein product is CASSQPEGRYQETQYF.

The chain uses TRBV7-6 and TRBJ2-2; TRBD1 agrees at 9 bases. The CDR3 is 18 amino acids. The germline CDR1 and CDR2 sequences are SGHVS and FNYEAQ. Unmatched junction bases numbered 10, after V lost 0 bases and J lost 5 bases. In DNA, the CDR3 is TGTGCCAGCAGCTTAGCCGGGACAGGGTCATACGGAACCGGGGAGCTGTTTTTT. It is translated as CASSLAGTGSYGTGELFF.

This clone showed up just a few times. This chain joins TRBV5-6 and TRBJ1-2; D is undetermined. The germline V gene encodes CDR1 SGHDT and CDR2 YYEEEE. V lost 7 bases and J lost 8, with 15 bases in between. This CDR3 comprises 12 residues. This CDR3 reads CASGQRARGYTF. The CDR3 DNA reads TGTGCCAGCGGGCAGAGGGCGCGCGGCTACACCTTC.

This sequence joins TRBV6-5 and TRBJ1-1, with 8 bases lining up with TRBD1. This CDR3 has 15 amino acids. J was trimmed by 4 bases and V by 6 bases; bases with no gene match: 10. The germline V gene encodes CDR1 MNHEY and CDR2 SVGAGI. CDR3: CASRNFGQGVTEAFF. The CDR3 region has the DNA TGTGCCAGCAGGAACTTTGGACAGGGTGTCACTGAAGCTTTCTTT.

The J gene is TRBJ1-2, the V gene TRBV5-6; the match to TRBD1 covers 7 bases. Germline assignment: CDR1 SGHDT and CDR2 YYEEEE. V shed 4 bases and J 3 bases; nucleotides not matched to a gene: 12. CDR3 size: 16 residues. CDR3 in DNA: TGTGCCAGCAGCCTGGGCGGAGGGGGCGCCTACTATGGCTACACCTTC. Translating gives CASSLGGGGAYYGYTF.

The V gene is TRBV19, the J gene TRBJ1-5; D remains unclear. The CDR3 consists of 13 residues. V was cut by 11 bases and J by 0 bases, with 11 bases left in between. The V gene's germline CDR1 is LNHDA and CDR2 SQIVND (reference sequence). CDR3 sequence (DNA): TGTGCCGTGTCTTCTTATAGCAATCAGCCCCAGCATTTT. It is translated as CAVSSYSNQPQHF.

The chain carries TRBV2 and TRBJ1-1; D call uncertain. The CDR3 sequence is 14 residues long. In germline, CDR1 is SNHLY, CDR2 FYNNEI. V lost 8 bases and J 4 bases, leaving 17 bases between the germline ends. The chain's CDR3 is CASGPGGSRTEAFF. CDR3 coding DNA: TGTGCCAGCGGCCCTGGCGGGTCTCGCACTGAAGCTTTCTTT.

The chain uses TRBV13 and TRBJ1-6, with TRBD1 matching 7 bases. J gave up 9 bases and V 5 bases, and 7 bases lay outside the gene matches. Germline CDR1 PRHDT, CDR2 FYEKMQ (reference sequence). The CDR3 loop spans 14 amino acids. The CDR3 nucleotides are TGTGCCAGCAGCACCGACAGGGCCGGTTCACCCCTCCACTTT. It translates to CASSTDRAGSPLHF.

V usage is TRBV19 and J usage is TRBJ2-3, with D possibly TRBD2 on 6 matching bases. The CDR3 length is 16 residues. The V end lost 5 bases, the J end lost 0 bases, and 15 bases lay between the germline ends. Germline V lookup: CDR1 LNHDA, CDR2 SQIVND (reference sequence). CDR3 nucleotide sequence: TGTGCCAGTAGTGCGGACTATGCCGGAAGCACAGATACGCAGTATTTT. Translated, it gives CASSADYAGSTDTQYF.

The chain links TRBV6-6 to TRBJ2-2, with D maybe TRBD1 (6 bases). Germline V gives CDR1 MNHNY, CDR2 SVGAGI (reference sequence). Deletions cut 6 bases from V and 6 bases from J, with 11 bases between. CDR3 length equals 13 residues. DNA for the CDR3: TGTGCCAGCAGCAGGGGCGCCGCCGGGGAGCTGTTTTTT. Protein product: CASSRGAAGELFF.

This sequence joins TRBV19 and TRBJ1-2, with TRBD1 matching 7 bases. V was clipped by 3 bases and J by 4 bases; unmatched bases: 8. This CDR3 is built from 15 residues. Germline V gene lookup returns CDR1 LNHDA and CDR2 SQIVND (reference sequence). The CDR3 loop reads CASSILRQGGYGYTF. In nucleotides, the CDR3 is TGTGCCAGTAGTATCCTGAGGCAGGGGGGCTATGGCTACACCTTC.

V and J are TRBV6-1 and TRBJ2-2; 8 bases are shared with TRBD1. Germline CDR1 MNHNS, CDR2 SASEGT. This CDR3 spans 15 amino acids. Trimming took 9 bases from V and 2 from J; bases not matched to a gene: 8. DNA for the CDR3: TGTGCCAGTTGGAATGGACAGGGAAACACCGGGGAGCTGTTTTTT. It codes for CASWNGQGNTGELFF.